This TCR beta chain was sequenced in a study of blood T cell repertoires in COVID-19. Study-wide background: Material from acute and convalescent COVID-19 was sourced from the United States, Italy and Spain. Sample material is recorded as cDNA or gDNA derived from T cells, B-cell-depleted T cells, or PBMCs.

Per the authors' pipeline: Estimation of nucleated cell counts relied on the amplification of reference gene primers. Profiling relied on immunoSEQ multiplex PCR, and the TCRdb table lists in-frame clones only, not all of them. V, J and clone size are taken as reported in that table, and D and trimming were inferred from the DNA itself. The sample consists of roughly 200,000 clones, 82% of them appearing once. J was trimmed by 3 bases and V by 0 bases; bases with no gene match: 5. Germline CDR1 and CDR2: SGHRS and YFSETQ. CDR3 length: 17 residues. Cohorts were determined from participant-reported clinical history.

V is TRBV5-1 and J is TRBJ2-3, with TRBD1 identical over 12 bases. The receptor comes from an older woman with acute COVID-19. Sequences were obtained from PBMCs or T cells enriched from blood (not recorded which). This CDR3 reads CASSLVGTGGMTDTQYF. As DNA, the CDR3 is TGCGCCAGCAGCTTGGTGGGGACAGGGGGCATGACAGATACGCAGTATTTT.